The rows below give T cell receptor beta chains drawn from one sample of a study of beta chain features in type 1 diabetes. Assay: immunoSEQ multiplex PCR; the TCRdb copy retains only in-frame clones and omits some. The sample consists of 120,000 to 150,000 clones, over 9.5% of them appearing once. The sequenced sample was naive CD4+ T cells from blood. The source of these receptors is a man younger than 35 in good health. Each CDR3 is given without its conserved first and last residue. The order of the fields is clone size, V gene, CDR3 protein. Size tells how often a clone was seen (once, few, many) or the class of an expanded clone, and some rows leave it out.

size: few
V: TRBV28
CDR3: ASSLFGAGEGEQF

size: many
V: TRBV30
CDR3: AWSVRNEQF

size: many
V: TRBV7-9
CDR3: ASERSNTGELF

size: few
V: TRBV5-1
CDR3: ASVLWGGNSYNEQF

size: -
V: TRBV9
CDR3: ASSLGTGSSYEQY

size: -
V: TRBV6-6
CDR3: ASSPPWTGYNEQF

size: -
V: TRBV6-5
CDR3: ASSIRDREPLH

size: few
V: TRBV7-3
CDR3: ASSPEQGAPVREQY

size: few
V: TRBV29-1
CDR3: SVGRGQGSFGTQY

size: few
V: TRBV9
CDR3: ASSVIDLAGSYEQF

size: many
V: TRBV25-1
CDR3: ASRTGSNQPQH

size: few
V: TRBV5-6
CDR3: ASSFGTGGSYNEQF

size: few
V: TRBV6-5
CDR3: ASSSQRTGVIYEQY

size: few
V: TRBV9
CDR3: ASSVVSSSEAF

size: few
V: TRBV19
CDR3: ASSIWGTGGTENIQY

size: -
V: TRBV29-1
CDR3: SVEITSGNTIY

size: -
V: TRBV18
CDR3: ASSQRGNQETQY

size: -
V: TRBV7-2
CDR3: ASSLEQGETQY

size: many
V: TRBV9
CDR3: ASSPGTGLATGELF

size: -
V: TRBV5-6
CDR3: ASSTVLVSYNEQF

size: many
V: TRBV7-9
CDR3: ASSSGTSNTDTQY

size: many
V: TRBV4-1
CDR3: ASSKKEGAGNIQY

size: -
V: TRBV5-1
CDR3: ASSLFGTSGGDTDTQY

size: -
V: TRBV6-5
CDR3: ASSESNNEQF

size: few
V: TRBV11-2
CDR3: ASSSTRGQTQETQY

size: few
V: TRBV19
CDR3: ASSIYGTGEAF

size: -
V: TRBV11-2
CDR3: ASSSRLAWETQY

size: -
V: TRBV7-2
CDR3: ASSLVSDLAGNEQF

size: many
V: TRBV30
CDR3: AWRGEGTEAF

size: few
V: TRBV19
CDR3: ASSVTGRRNQPQH

size: -
V: TRBV6-1
CDR3: ASRFQGGETQY

size: -
V: TRBV7-6
CDR3: ASSLGQSETQY

size: few
V: TRBV18
CDR3: ASSPSVSINRNEQF

size: few
V: TRBV5-1
CDR3: ASSFRTGGIDEQF

size: -
V: TRBV11-3
CDR3: ASSLGIQGAYEQY